Listed below are T cell receptor beta chains from one sample, sequenced in a study of cytomegalovirus exposure and HLA in healthy donors. Clones were read by immunoSEQ multiplex PCR, and TCRdb kept only the in-frame ones, dropping some. The table has 55,000 to 70,000 clones, about four fifths seen once. The sample comprised PBMCs. The receptor source for this set is a woman in her twenties or thirties in good health and CMV-seronegative. The CDR3 runs from the conserved cysteine through the conserved F or W. Fields, in order: J gene, clone size, V gene, D gene, CDR3 protein, CDR3 DNA. A D gene is named only where the DNA matches it firmly. Size is stated for part of the rows, as once, few or many counts, or as a class when the clone is expanded.

TRBJ1-1 - TRBV18 TRBD1 CASSPGQGAAEAFF TGTGCCAGCTCACCAGGACAGGGGGCTGCTGAAGCTTTCTTT
TRBJ1-4 - TRBV7-2 - CASSPGGEKLFF TGTGCCAGCAGTCCTGGGGGGGAAAAACTGTTTTTT
TRBJ1-5 - TRBV19 TRBD1 CASRAPTGGSNQPQHF TGTGCCAGTAGGGCCCCGACAGGGGGGAGCAATCAGCCCCAGCATTTT
TRBJ2-1 few TRBV27 TRBD2 CASSNLAGGPYNEQFF TGTGCCAGCAGTAACCTAGCGGGAGGACCCTACAATGAGCAGTTCTTC
TRBJ2-1 - TRBV6-1 - CASSEVEPRNNEQFF TGTGCCAGCAGTGAAGTGGAGCCTAGGAACAATGAGCAGTTCTTC
TRBJ2-1 - TRBV10-3 TRBD2 CAISDGTSGPVSYNEQFF TGTGCCATCAGTGATGGGACTAGCGGGCCCGTCTCCTACAATGAGCAGTTCTTC
TRBJ2-7 - TRBV28 TRBD2 CASTAGLGAYEQYF TGTGCCAGCACCGCGGGACTAGGAGCCTACGAGCAGTACTTC
TRBJ2-5 once TRBV30 TRBD1 CAWSKGQGYQETQYF TGTGCCTGGAGCAAAGGACAGGGGTACCAAGAGACCCAGTACTTC
TRBJ2-7 - TRBV6-1 TRBD1 CASFLGVQGSYEQYF TGTGCCAGCTTTCTGGGGGTACAGGGGTCCTACGAGCAGTACTTC
TRBJ1-1 - TRBV6-5 - CASSYSRGGDDTEAFF TGTGCCAGCAGTTACTCGCGCGGAGGGGATGACACTGAAGCTTTCTTT
TRBJ1-2 once TRBV30 TRBD1 CAWTLQGGRGYTF TGTGCCTGGACGTTACAGGGGGGGCGTGGCTACACCTTC
TRBJ2-3 few TRBV5-1 - CASSQTEGGATQYF TGCGCCAGCAGCCAAACCGAAGGGGGAGCTACGCAGTATTTT